This TCR beta chain was identified during a study of cytomegalovirus exposure and HLA in healthy donors. Healthy bone marrow donors made up the donors. The PCR employed 60 Vbeta primers together with 13 Jbeta primers. Assay: immunoSEQ multiplex PCR; the TCRdb copy retains only in-frame clones and omits some. The table includes 95,000 to 130,000 clones, approximately 81% detected once. The CDR3 is 13 amino acids. CDR1 SGHKS and CDR2 YYEKEE come from the germline V gene (reference sequence). Trimming took 2 bases from V and 4 from J, leaving 10 bases between them. Material for sequencing was PBMCs. The receptor comes from a man aged 30 to 45 in good health and CMV-seropositive. The chain joins TRBV5-5 to TRBJ2-7; no reliable D call. CDR3 sequence reads: CASSLNEVYEQYF. The DNA of the CDR3 is TGTGCCAGCAGCTTAAACGAGGTTTACGAGCAGTACTTC.